The 8 T cell receptor beta chains presented below share a single source sample, sequenced in a study of blood T cell repertoires in COVID-19 (dated by TCRdb to the early 2020s). Library construction relied on the immunoSEQ multiplex PCR assay. Sourced from immuneACCESS, this table was stored by TCRdb with only in-frame sequences that have V and J called. A share of the clones is absent; for the studies checked, an unresolved V gene accounts for under half, and the remainder has no known explanation. For this sample there are under 250,000 clones; 75% to 85% appear just once. The top ten clones comprise approximately 9.6% of the sample. Sequenced material: PBMCs or T cells enriched from blood (not recorded which). The receptors originated from a woman aged 50 to 60 with acute COVID-19.

This chain connects TRBV19 to TRBJ2-3, with 10 bases aligning to TRBD2. Germline V gene lookup returns CDR1 LNHDA and CDR2 SQIVND (reference sequence). CDR3 length: 17 amino acids. Germline trimming cut 7 bases from V and 0 bases from J; bases unmatched to any gene: 10. CDR3 sequence (DNA): TGTGCCAGTACCTTTCGACCGGGACTAGCGAGCACAGATACGCAGTATTTT. Protein product: CASTFRPGLASTDTQYF. The whole variable domain, filled in from reference TRBV19 and TRBJ2-3, reads DGGITQSPKYLFRKEGQNVTLSCEQNLNHDAMYWYRQDPGQGLRLIYYSQIVNDFQKGDIAEGYSVSREKKESFPLTVTSAQKNPTAFYLCASTFRPGLASTDTQYFGPGTRLTVL.

The chain combines TRBV7-9 with TRBJ2-1, with D perhaps matching TRBD2 (7 bases). Per the germline V gene, CDR1 is SEHNR and CDR2 is FQNEAQ (reference sequence). Trimming left V 3 bases short and J 3 bases short, with 21 bases between. CDR3 size: 18 residues. In DNA form, the CDR3 reads TGTGCCAGCAGCTTTATCCCGGCGGGGGAGGGGGGCTACAATGAGCAGTTCTTC. Protein: CASSFIPAGEGGYNEQFF.

The V and J genes are TRBV5-8 and TRBJ1-6; 9 bases are a match to TRBD1. The V segment lost 3 bases and the J segment 10 bases; nucleotides outside the gene matches: 8. The germline V gene encodes CDR1 SGHTS and CDR2 YDEGEE. The length of the CDR3 is 15 residues. The CDR3 DNA sequence: TGTGCCAGCAGCTGGACAGGGGCCCTGGGATCACCCCTCCACTTT. It codes for CASSWTGALGSPLHF.

This chain links TRBV5-1 with TRBJ2-1, with 7 bases fitting TRBD1. Per germline, CDR1 SGHRS and CDR2 YFSETQ. Losses at the gene ends were 0 bases for V and 10 bases for J; bases not matched to a gene: 19. CDR3 length equals 18 residues. Here the CDR3 reads CASSLGRSTGFSSLEQFF. Written as DNA, the CDR3 is TGCGCCAGCAGCTTGGGGCGCTCGACAGGGTTTTCGTCGTTAGAGCAGTTCTTC.

This chain connects TRBV29-1 to TRBJ1-2; 9 nucleotides align to TRBD1. V lost 5 bases to trimming and J lost 3 bases; unmatched junction nucleotides: 4. This CDR3 region has 13 residues. Germline V gives CDR1 SQVTM, CDR2 ANQGSEA. Written as DNA, the CDR3 is TGCAGCGTTAGTGACAGGGGGGACTATGGCTACACCTTC. It translates to CSVSDRGDYGYTF.

The V and J genes are TRBV19 and TRBJ1-1, with a tentative D call TRBD1 (5 bases). The CDR3 is made up of 14 amino acids. The germline gives CDR1 LNHDA, CDR2 SQIVND (reference sequence). The V and J ends lost 8 bases and 4 bases respectively, with 17 bases between them. The CDR3 region has the DNA TGTGCCAGTTGGGGTTGGGGAGGGGTCACTGAAGCTTTCTTT. It is translated as CASWGWGGVTEAFF.

This clone was observed a handful of times. The genes are TRBV11-2 and TRBJ1-4; D gene ambiguous. The CDR3 sequence is 17 residues long. V was trimmed by 4 bases and J by 4 bases, leaving 19 bases between them. Germline-derived CDR1 and CDR2 are SGHAT and FQNNGV. The DNA for the CDR3 is TGTGCCAGCAGCTCCACCATCTCCAGACTCTTTAATGAAAAACTGTTTTTT. Amino acid sequence: CASSSTISRLFNEKLFF.

The chain recombines TRBV30 with TRBJ1-4; 8 positions agree with TRBD1. V lost 0 bases and J lost 5; bases outside the gene matches: 2. The CDR3 runs to 14 residues. Germline CDR1 GTSNPN, CDR2 SVGIG (reference sequence). CDR3 coding DNA: TGTGCCTGGAGTGTACAGGGGGAGAATGAAAAACTGTTTTTT. As protein: CAWSVQGENEKLFF.